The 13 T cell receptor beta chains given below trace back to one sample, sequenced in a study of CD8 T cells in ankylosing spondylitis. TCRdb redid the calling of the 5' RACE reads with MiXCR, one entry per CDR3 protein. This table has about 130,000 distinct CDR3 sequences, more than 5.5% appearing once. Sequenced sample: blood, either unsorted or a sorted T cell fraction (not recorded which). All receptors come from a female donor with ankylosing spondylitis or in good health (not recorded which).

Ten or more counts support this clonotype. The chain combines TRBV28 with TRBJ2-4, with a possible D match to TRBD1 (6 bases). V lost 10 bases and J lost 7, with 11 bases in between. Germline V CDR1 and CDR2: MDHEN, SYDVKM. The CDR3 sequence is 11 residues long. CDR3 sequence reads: CAIHGQNIQYF. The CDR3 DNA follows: TGTGCCATCCATGGACAGAACATTCAGTACTTC.

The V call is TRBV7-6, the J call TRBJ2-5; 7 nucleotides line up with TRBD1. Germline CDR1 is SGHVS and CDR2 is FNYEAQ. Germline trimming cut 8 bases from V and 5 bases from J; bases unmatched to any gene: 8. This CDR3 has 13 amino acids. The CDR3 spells CASGSTGHETQYF. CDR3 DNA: TGTGCCAGCGGATCGACAGGGCACGAGACCCAGTACTTC.

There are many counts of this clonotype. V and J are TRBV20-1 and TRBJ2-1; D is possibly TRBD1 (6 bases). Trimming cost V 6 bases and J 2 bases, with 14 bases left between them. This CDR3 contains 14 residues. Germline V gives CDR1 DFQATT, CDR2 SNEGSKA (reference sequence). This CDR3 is CSAQTGSTYNEQFF. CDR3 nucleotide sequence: TGCAGTGCACAAACAGGGAGTACCTACAATGAGCAGTTCTTC.

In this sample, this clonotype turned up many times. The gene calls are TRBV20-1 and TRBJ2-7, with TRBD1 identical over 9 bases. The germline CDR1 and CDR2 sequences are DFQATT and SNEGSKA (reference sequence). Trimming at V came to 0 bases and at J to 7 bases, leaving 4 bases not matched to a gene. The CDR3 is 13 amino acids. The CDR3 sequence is CSAREDRGGEQYF. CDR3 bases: TGCAGTGCTAGAGAGGACAGGGGAGGGGAGCAGTACTTC.

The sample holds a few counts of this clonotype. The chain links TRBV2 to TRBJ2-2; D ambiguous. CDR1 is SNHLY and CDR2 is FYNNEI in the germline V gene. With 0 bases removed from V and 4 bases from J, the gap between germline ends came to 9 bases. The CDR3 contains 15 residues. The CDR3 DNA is TGTGCCAGCAGTGAAGCAAGCCAGCGCACCGGGGAGCTGTTTTTT. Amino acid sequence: CASSEASQRTGELFF. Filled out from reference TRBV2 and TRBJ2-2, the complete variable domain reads EPEVTQTPSHQVTQMGQEVILRCVPISNHLYFYWYRQILGQKVEFLVSFYNNEISEKSEIFDDQFSVERPDGSNFTLKIRSTKLEDSAMYFCASSEASQRTGELFFGEGSRLTVL.

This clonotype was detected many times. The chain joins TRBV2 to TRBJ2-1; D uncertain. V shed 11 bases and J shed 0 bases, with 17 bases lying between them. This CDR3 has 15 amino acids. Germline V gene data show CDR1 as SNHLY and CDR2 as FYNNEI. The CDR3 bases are TGTGCCTCAGATCCCCCGGGTAGCTCCTACAATGAGCAGTTCTTC. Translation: CASDPPGSSYNEQFF. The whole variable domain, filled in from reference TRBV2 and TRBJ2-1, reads EPEVTQTPSHQVTQMGQEVILRCVPISNHLYFYWYRQILGQKVEFLVSFYNNEISEKSEIFDDQFSVERPDGSNFTLKIRSTKLEDSAMYFCASDPPGSSYNEQFFGPGTRLTVL.

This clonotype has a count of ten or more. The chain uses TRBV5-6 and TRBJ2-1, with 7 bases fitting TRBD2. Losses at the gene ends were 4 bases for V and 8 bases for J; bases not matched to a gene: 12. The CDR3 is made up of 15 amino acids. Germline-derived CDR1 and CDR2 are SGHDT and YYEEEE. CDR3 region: CASSPDGLAVYEQFF. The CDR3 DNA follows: TGTGCCAGCAGCCCGGATGGGCTAGCGGTATATGAGCAGTTCTTC.

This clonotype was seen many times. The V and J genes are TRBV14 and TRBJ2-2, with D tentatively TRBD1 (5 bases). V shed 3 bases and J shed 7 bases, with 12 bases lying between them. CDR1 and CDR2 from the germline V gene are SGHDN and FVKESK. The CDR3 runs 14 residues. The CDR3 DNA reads TGTGCCAGCAGCCATCAGGGAAAGATCGGGGAGCTGTTTTTT. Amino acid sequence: CASSHQGKIGELFF.

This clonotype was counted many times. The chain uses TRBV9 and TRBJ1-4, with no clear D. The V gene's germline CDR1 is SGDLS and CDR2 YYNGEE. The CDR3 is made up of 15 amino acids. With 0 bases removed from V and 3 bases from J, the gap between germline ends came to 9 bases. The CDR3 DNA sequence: TGTGCCAGCAGCGTAGAGGACGGACCTAATGAAAAACTGTTTTTT. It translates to CASSVEDGPNEKLFF.

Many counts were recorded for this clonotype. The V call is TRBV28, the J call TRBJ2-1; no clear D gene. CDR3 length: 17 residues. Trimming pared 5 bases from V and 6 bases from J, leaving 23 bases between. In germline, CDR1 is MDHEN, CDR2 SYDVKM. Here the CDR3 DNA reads TGTGCCAGCAGTCGTTACCCCGGGTATGGGGATTTCAATGAGCAGTTCTTC. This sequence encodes CASSRYPGYGDFNEQFF.

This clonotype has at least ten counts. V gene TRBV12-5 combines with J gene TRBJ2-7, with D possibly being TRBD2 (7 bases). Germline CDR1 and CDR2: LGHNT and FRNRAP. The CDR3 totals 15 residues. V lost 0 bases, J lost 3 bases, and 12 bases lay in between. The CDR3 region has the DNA TGTGCTAGTGGTTTGGTGAGGGGGGGGCTCTACGAGCAGTACTTC. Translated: CASGLVRGGLYEQYF.

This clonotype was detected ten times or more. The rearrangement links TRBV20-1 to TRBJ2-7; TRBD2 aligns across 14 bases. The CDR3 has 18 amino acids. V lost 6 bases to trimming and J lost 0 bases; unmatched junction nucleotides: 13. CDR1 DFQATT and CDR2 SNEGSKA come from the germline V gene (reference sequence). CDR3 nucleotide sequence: TGCAGTGCCGTAGGGCTGGGACTAGCGGGGGCCAGCTCCTACGAGCAGTACTTC. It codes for CSAVGLGLAGASSYEQYF.

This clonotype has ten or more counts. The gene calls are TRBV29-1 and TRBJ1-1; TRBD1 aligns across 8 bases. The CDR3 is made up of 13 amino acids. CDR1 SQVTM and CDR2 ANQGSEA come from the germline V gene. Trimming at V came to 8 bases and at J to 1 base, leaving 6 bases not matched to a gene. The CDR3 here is CSSQGAWNTEAFF. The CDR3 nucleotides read TGCAGCTCCCAGGGGGCTTGGAACACTGAAGCTTTCTTT.